Listed below are T cell receptor beta chains from one sample, sequenced in a study of shared clonotypes between healthy human individuals. Measured with immunoSEQ multiplex PCR; TCRdb has only the in-frame clones, and not every one. The sample holds about 2.4 million clones; under 95% are singletons and the top ten take more than 0.35%. What was sequenced was naive CD4+ T cells from PBMCs. The receptors were gathered from a man younger than 35 in good health. Some clones in this sample may be carry-over from other donors' samples. Each CDR3 is given with its conserved first and last residue. Fields, in order: D gene, clone size, V gene, J gene, CDR3 DNA, CDR3 protein. D genes are given only for firm matches. Clone size is stated in some rows and not others, as once, few, many or a class when expanded.

d_gene: TRBD2
abundance: .
v_gene: TRBV7-2
j_gene: TRBJ2-5
CDR3nt: TGTGCCAGCAGCTTAGCCGGGACTAGGGGTCAAGAGACCCAGTACTTC
CDR3aa: CASSLAGTRGQETQYF

d_gene: TRBD1
abundance: once
v_gene: TRBV18
j_gene: TRBJ2-1
CDR3nt: TGTGCCAGCTCACCACTCGAGGACAGGGTGGGAAATGAGCAGTTCTTC
CDR3aa: CASSPLEDRVGNEQFF

d_gene: TRBD1
abundance: .
v_gene: TRBV4-3
j_gene: TRBJ2-7
CDR3nt: TGCGCCAGCAGCCAGGCCGGGACAGACCTCTACGAGCAGTACTTC
CDR3aa: CASSQAGTDLYEQYF

d_gene: TRBD2
abundance: .
v_gene: TRBV10-3
j_gene: TRBJ2-5
CDR3nt: TGTGCCATCAGCGGAACTCTTCCCGGGACTAGCAAAGAGACCCAGTACTTC
CDR3aa: CAISGTLPGTSKETQYF

d_gene: .
abundance: .
v_gene: TRBV7-2
j_gene: TRBJ2-7
CDR3nt: TGTGCCAGCAGCTTACGCACAGCCTACGAGCAGTACTTC
CDR3aa: CASSLRTAYEQYF

d_gene: .
abundance: .
v_gene: TRBV2
j_gene: TRBJ2-1
CDR3nt: TGTGCCAGCAGTGAATTTATGGGGGTAGAGCAGTTCTTC
CDR3aa: CASSEFMGVEQFF

d_gene: TRBD2
abundance: .
v_gene: TRBV5-1
j_gene: TRBJ2-3
CDR3nt: TGCGCCAGTGGGGGGACTAGCGGGAGGGCCGGCACAGATACGCAGTATTTT
CDR3aa: CASGGTSGRAGTDTQYF

d_gene: .
abundance: .
v_gene: TRBV2
j_gene: TRBJ2-7
CDR3nt: TGTGCCAGCAGAAAAATCTTGAGGGCCGACGAGCAGTACTTC
CDR3aa: CASRKILRADEQYF

d_gene: TRBD1
abundance: .
v_gene: TRBV7-2
j_gene: TRBJ1-2
CDR3nt: TGTGCCAGCAGCTCGGGACAGGGTTCGTCTGGCTACACCTTC
CDR3aa: CASSSGQGSSGYTF

d_gene: .
abundance: .
v_gene: TRBV9
j_gene: TRBJ1-4
CDR3nt: TGTGCCAGCAGCGTATCAGCTAATGAAAAACTGTTTTTT
CDR3aa: CASSVSANEKLFF

d_gene: TRBD1
abundance: once
v_gene: TRBV5-4
j_gene: TRBJ1-1
CDR3nt: TGTGCCAGCAGCCGGACCGGGACAGCTTTCTACACTGAAGCTTTCTTT
CDR3aa: CASSRTGTAFYTEAFF

d_gene: .
abundance: once
v_gene: TRBV4-2
j_gene: TRBJ2-3
CDR3nt: TGTGCCAGCAGCCATGGGCTACCACCTAGCACAGATACGCAGTATTTT
CDR3aa: CASSHGLPPSTDTQYF

d_gene: TRBD1
abundance: .
v_gene: TRBV15
j_gene: TRBJ1-2
CDR3nt: TGTGCCACCAGCAGAGGACAGGGCTATGGCTACACCTTC
CDR3aa: CATSRGQGYGYTF

d_gene: .
abundance: .
v_gene: TRBV2
j_gene: TRBJ1-2
CDR3nt: TGTGCCAGCAGTGAAGACAGGGCCCGGGGGAGCTACACCTTC
CDR3aa: CASSEDRARGSYTF

d_gene: TRBD1
abundance: .
v_gene: TRBV7-2
j_gene: TRBJ2-7
CDR3nt: TGTGCCAGCAGCTTAGATGGTGGCAGGGGGCGGCGCGAGCAGTACTTC
CDR3aa: CASSLDGGRGRREQYF

d_gene: TRBD1
abundance: few
v_gene: TRBV7-9
j_gene: TRBJ1-1
CDR3nt: TGTGCCAGCAGCTGGGGACAGGGGACGAACACTGAAGCTTTCTTT
CDR3aa: CASSWGQGTNTEAFF

d_gene: TRBD2
abundance: .
v_gene: TRBV6-5
j_gene: TRBJ2-3
CDR3nt: TGTGCCAGCAGTAAGTGGTCGGGAGGTACGCAGTATTTT
CDR3aa: CASSKWSGGTQYF

d_gene: TRBD1
abundance: .
v_gene: TRBV7-9
j_gene: TRBJ2-7
CDR3nt: TGTGCCAGCACCTCGACAGGGGGCCACGAGCAGTACTTC
CDR3aa: CASTSTGGHEQYF

d_gene: .
abundance: .
v_gene: TRBV2
j_gene: TRBJ2-2
CDR3nt: TGTGCCAGCAGTGCTCATAGCGGTCGAACCTCTGGGGAGCTGTTTTTT
CDR3aa: CASSAHSGRTSGELFF

d_gene: .
abundance: .
v_gene: TRBV6-6
j_gene: TRBJ1-2
CDR3nt: TGTGCCAGCACTCTGAGTAACTATGGCTACACCTTC
CDR3aa: CASTLSNYGYTF

d_gene: .
abundance: .
v_gene: TRBV2
j_gene: TRBJ2-2
CDR3nt: TGTGCCAGCAGGGCTAGACGGGTTTCCCCCGGGGAGCTGTTTTTT
CDR3aa: CASRARRVSPGELFF

d_gene: .
abundance: few
v_gene: TRBV30
j_gene: TRBJ1-1
CDR3nt: TGTGCCTGGAGTCTCTTCAGGGCCGTGAACACTGAAGCTTTCTTT
CDR3aa: CAWSLFRAVNTEAFF

d_gene: TRBD1
abundance: .
v_gene: TRBV27
j_gene: TRBJ1-5
CDR3nt: TGTGCCAGCAGTTCCAAGACAGGGGGTGGGAATCAGCCCCAGCATTTT
CDR3aa: CASSSKTGGGNQPQHF

d_gene: .
abundance: .
v_gene: TRBV7-9
j_gene: TRBJ1-4
CDR3nt: TGTGCCAGCAGCCTTGTGAGGGGTGAAAAACTGTTTTTT
CDR3aa: CASSLVRGEKLFF

d_gene: .
abundance: .
v_gene: TRBV7-2
j_gene: TRBJ2-7
CDR3nt: TGTGCCAGCAGCAACCTCGGACAGAGCTACGAGCAGTACTTC
CDR3aa: CASSNLGQSYEQYF

d_gene: .
abundance: .
v_gene: TRBV5-5
j_gene: TRBJ1-2
CDR3nt: TGTGCCAGCAGCAAGTACCCGGGGGGCGAGGGCTACACCTTC
CDR3aa: CASSKYPGGEGYTF

d_gene: .
abundance: .
v_gene: TRBV7-2
j_gene: TRBJ2-4
CDR3nt: TGTGCCAGCAGCTTAGCACTAGCCAAAAACATTCAGTACTTC
CDR3aa: CASSLALAKNIQYF

d_gene: .
abundance: .
v_gene: TRBV30
j_gene: TRBJ1-5
CDR3nt: TGTGCCTGGAGTGATGTTAGCAATCAGCCCCAGCATTTT
CDR3aa: CAWSDVSNQPQHF

d_gene: .
abundance: .
v_gene: TRBV7-2
j_gene: TRBJ2-3
CDR3nt: TGTGCCAGCAGCTTCGCGCGGGACTTTGGCACAGATACGCAGTATTTT
CDR3aa: CASSFARDFGTDTQYF

d_gene: .
abundance: .
v_gene: TRBV15
j_gene: TRBJ1-1
CDR3nt: TGTGCCACCAGCAGAGGCGGGACACCTATTGAAGCTTTCTTT
CDR3aa: CATSRGGTPIEAFF

d_gene: TRBD1
abundance: .
v_gene: TRBV5-1
j_gene: TRBJ2-3
CDR3nt: TGCGCCAGCAGCTTGATTAGGACAGGAGATCTTGGTAGCACAGATACGCAGTATTTT
CDR3aa: CASSLIRTGDLGSTDTQYF

d_gene: TRBD1
abundance: .
v_gene: TRBV25-1
j_gene: TRBJ2-1
CDR3nt: TGTGCCAGCGGCGGACAGGGAGGACGCAATGAGCAGTTCTTC
CDR3aa: CASGGQGGRNEQFF

d_gene: TRBD1
abundance: .
v_gene: TRBV18
j_gene: TRBJ1-5
CDR3nt: TGTGCCAGCTCACCGGGACAGGGGAAACTTCAGCCCCAGCATTTT
CDR3aa: CASSPGQGKLQPQHF

d_gene: .
abundance: .
v_gene: TRBV27
j_gene: TRBJ2-3
CDR3nt: TGTGCCAGCAGTTTCTCCGGGGGCCCCACAGATACGCAGTATTTT
CDR3aa: CASSFSGGPTDTQYF

d_gene: TRBD1
abundance: .
v_gene: TRBV28
j_gene: TRBJ2-4
CDR3nt: TGTGCCAGCAGTTTAATCCCCGGGACAGGGGGCTATGAAGGCAAAAACATTCAGTACTTC
CDR3aa: CASSLIPGTGGYEGKNIQYF

d_gene: .
abundance: .
v_gene: TRBV7-9
j_gene: TRBJ2-5
CDR3nt: TGTGCCAGCAGCTTATATCTGTCTGGCTTGGAGACCCAGTACTTC
CDR3aa: CASSLYLSGLETQYF

d_gene: .
abundance: .
v_gene: TRBV7-2
j_gene: TRBJ2-7
CDR3nt: TGTGCCAGCAGCTCGCAGTACGAGCAGTACTTC
CDR3aa: CASSSQYEQYF

d_gene: TRBD1
abundance: .
v_gene: TRBV19
j_gene: TRBJ2-6
CDR3nt: TGTGCCAGTAGTCGACAGGGGGCTGGGGCCAACGTCCTGACTTTC
CDR3aa: CASSRQGAGANVLTF

d_gene: TRBD1
abundance: .
v_gene: TRBV7-2
j_gene: TRBJ1-2
CDR3nt: TGTGCCAGCAGCATAGGACAGGGCTTTTATGGCTACACCTTC
CDR3aa: CASSIGQGFYGYTF

d_gene: .
abundance: .
v_gene: TRBV5-6
j_gene: TRBJ2-5
CDR3nt: TGTGCCAGCAGCCTCCCCGGGACTGCAATGCAGACCCAGTACTTC
CDR3aa: CASSLPGTAMQTQYF

d_gene: .
abundance: .
v_gene: TRBV7-6
j_gene: TRBJ2-1
CDR3nt: TGTGCCAGCAGCATTTACTCGGGAGCGAGCTCCTACAATGAGCAGTTCTTC
CDR3aa: CASSIYSGASSYNEQFF

d_gene: TRBD1
abundance: .
v_gene: TRBV5-1
j_gene: TRBJ2-1
CDR3nt: TGCGCCAGCAGCCCCCTACTCCAGGGGGCGCGTTACAATGAGCAGTTCTTC
CDR3aa: CASSPLLQGARYNEQFF

d_gene: .
abundance: once
v_gene: TRBV6-5
j_gene: TRBJ2-7
CDR3nt: TGTGCCAGCAGTTACAGCGGGCTTACCTACGAGCAGTACTTC
CDR3aa: CASSYSGLTYEQYF

d_gene: .
abundance: few
v_gene: TRBV5-1
j_gene: TRBJ2-2
CDR3nt: TGCGCCAGCAGCGGGGAGACCGGGGAGCTGTTTTTT
CDR3aa: CASSGETGELFF

d_gene: TRBD1
abundance: once
v_gene: TRBV5-1
j_gene: TRBJ1-1
CDR3nt: TGCGCCAGCAGCCTGACAGGGGGCCCGAACACTGAAGCTTTCTTT
CDR3aa: CASSLTGGPNTEAFF